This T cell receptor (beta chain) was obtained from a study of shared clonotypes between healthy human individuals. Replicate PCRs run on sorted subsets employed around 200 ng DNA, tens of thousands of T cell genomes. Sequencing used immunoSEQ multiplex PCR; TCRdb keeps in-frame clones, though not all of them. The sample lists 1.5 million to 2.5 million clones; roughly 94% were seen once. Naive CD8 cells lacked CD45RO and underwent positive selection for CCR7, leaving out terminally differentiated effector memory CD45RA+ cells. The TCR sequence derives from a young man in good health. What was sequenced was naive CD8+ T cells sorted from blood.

Here the CDR3 reads CASSSSSGEQFF. The CDR3 DNA sequence: TGTGCCAGCAGCTCCTCTAGCGGCGAGCAGTTCTTC. The V gene is TRBV7-3, the J gene TRBJ2-1; 7 bases align to TRBD2. J was trimmed by 10 bases and V by 4 bases; bases with no gene match: 4. CDR3 length: 12 amino acids. CDR1 is SGHTA and CDR2 is FQGTGA in the germline V gene.